These 17 T cell receptor beta chains share one sample of origin, sequenced in a study of response to subunit inactivated influenza vaccine. From the RT-PCR reads, TCRdb called clonotypes with MiXCR, one entry per CDR3 protein. The sample records 650,000 to 700,000 distinct CDR3 sequences, approximately 15% being singletons. The sequencing used PBMCs from blood, collected approximately 13 days after vaccination. These receptors all come from a middle-aged man who received an inactivated influenza vaccine.

The CDR3 sequence: CASSSRDRAWGYTF. CDR3 nucleotide sequence: TGTGCCAGCAGTTCCCGGGACAGGGCGTGGGGCTACACCTTC. The rearrangement joins TRBV12-3 or TRBV12-4 to TRBJ1-2; 9 nucleotides align to TRBD1. The CDR3 runs 14 residues. The J segment lost 8 bases and the V segment lost 4 bases, leaving 8 bases of the junction unmatched.

At least ten counts were recorded for this clonotype. The V call is TRBV3-1, the J call TRBJ1-1; TRBD1 matches 8 bases. Germline CDR1 and CDR2: LGHDT and YNNKEL (reference sequence). The CDR3 runs 16 residues. V lost 1 base to trimming and J lost 0 bases; unmatched junction nucleotides: 4. CDR3 DNA sequence: TGTGCCAGCAGCCAAGCGCAGGGGGCATTGAACACTGAAGCTTTCTTT. This translates into CASSQAQGALNTEAFF.

This clonotype was detected only a few times. This chain uses TRBV15 with TRBJ2-1, with 8 bases fitting TRBD2. Germline assignment: CDR1 LNHNV and CDR2 YYDKDF (reference sequence). V dropped 0 bases and J dropped 3; count of bases not matched to a gene: 4. The CDR3 runs to 16 residues. The CDR3 loop reads CATSREREAVYNEQFF. The DNA of the CDR3 is TGTGCCACCAGCAGAGAGCGGGAGGCCGTCTACAATGAGCAGTTCTTC.

This clonotype was seen a handful of times. V gene TRBV6-2 or TRBV6-3 combines with J gene TRBJ2-5; 11 nucleotides match TRBD2. V trimming: 6 bases; J trimming: 4 bases; junction bases outside the gene matches: 10. Germline CDR1 is MNHEY and CDR2 is SVGEGT. The CDR3 is 16 residues long. CDR3 DNA sequence: TGTGCCAGCAGCCTGTCGAGTAGCGGGAGGGCAGAGACCCAGTACTTC. Amino acids: CASSLSSSGRAETQYF.

A few counts support this clonotype. The chain links TRBV7-9 to TRBJ1-1; D remains ambiguous. CDR1 is SEHNR, CDR2 FQNEAQ, per germline (reference sequence). The V end lost 5 bases, the J end lost 9 bases, and 10 bases lay between the germline ends. The CDR3 extends over 11 amino acids. CDR3 DNA: TGTGCCAGCAGCACCGCGGTCCAAGCTTTCTTT. This codes for CASSTAVQAFF.

The V call is TRBV12-3 or TRBV12-4, the J call TRBJ2-7, with a weak D call TRBD2 (6 bases). The CDR3 loop spans 15 amino acids. V was pared by 3 bases and J by 3 bases, with 15 bases between. CDR3 nucleotide sequence: TGTGCCAGCAGTTTTTCCCGGGAGTCCCACTACGAGCAGTACTTC. As protein: CASSFSRESHYEQYF.

The rearrangement uses TRBV29-1 and TRBJ1-1; D remains unclear. The germline V gene encodes CDR1 SQVTM and CDR2 ANQGSEA. The V and J ends lost 6 bases and 4 bases respectively, with 18 bases between them. This CDR3 contains 14 residues. CDR3 DNA: TGCAGCGTCGCCAAAACCTTGAGTCGCACTGAAGCTTTCTTT. Amino acids: CSVAKTLSRTEAFF.

The table lists this clonotype with a few counts. This chain joins TRBV7-3 and TRBJ2-1, with D maybe TRBD2 (6 bases). This CDR3 region has 15 residues. Trimming left V 5 bases short and J 5 bases short, with 16 bases between. Per germline, CDR1 SGHTA and CDR2 FQGTGA. CDR3 loop: CASSPSVTSNNEQFF. The CDR3 DNA follows: TGTGCCAGCAGCCCAAGCGTGACTAGTAACAATGAGCAGTTCTTC.

This clonotype has a single count. V gene TRBV24-1 combines with J gene TRBJ2-1, with TRBD2 identical over 12 bases. The junction had 9 bases not matched to a gene; V was cut back by 5 bases and J by 8 bases. The germline gives CDR1 KGHDR, CDR2 SFDVKD. This CDR3 is built from 16 residues. The CDR3 nucleotides read TGTGCCACCAGTGTACCAACTAGCGGGAGGACGGATGAGCAGTTCTTC. It yields the protein CATSVPTSGRTDEQFF.

This CDR3 is CSARGQGMETQYF. The CDR3 bases are TGCAGTGCTAGAGGACAGGGTATGGAGACCCAGTACTTC. The chain employs TRBV20-1 and TRBJ2-5; 7 bases are shared with TRBD1. The CDR3 is made up of 13 amino acids. CDR1 is DFQATT and CDR2 is SNEGSKA in the germline V gene (reference sequence). The junction had 4 bases not matched to a gene; V was cut back by 1 base and J by 5 bases.

This clonotype was observed a handful of times. The CDR3 DNA is TGTGCCAGCAGCAAACGGACGGGTGAAGCTTTCTTT. This sequence encodes CASSKRTGEAFF. The chain uses TRBV7-2 and TRBJ1-1; D is unclear. The CDR3 runs 12 residues. V lost 5 bases, J lost 7 bases, and 11 bases lay in between. Looked up from germline, CDR1 is SGHTA and CDR2 is FQGNSA. The complete variable domain, with remaining parts taken from reference TRBV7-2 and TRBJ1-1, reads GAGVSQSPSNKVTEKGKDVELRCDPISGHTALYWYRQSLGQGLEFLIYFQGNSAPDKSGLPSDRFSAERTGGSVSTLTIQRTQQEDSAVYLCASSKRTGEAFFGQGTRLTVV.

The rearrangement uses TRBV10-2 and TRBJ2-2, with 12 bases matching TRBD2. Germline V CDR1 and CDR2: WSHSY, SAAADI. V trimming: 6 bases; J trimming: 5 bases; junction bases outside the gene matches: 7. The CDR3 length is 16 residues. The DNA of the CDR3 is TGCGCCAGCAGGGGACAAGGACTAGCGGGGACCGGGGAGCTGTTTTTT. Encoded protein: CASRGQGLAGTGELFF.

The sample holds many counts of this clonotype. The V call is TRBV12-3 or TRBV12-4, the J call TRBJ2-7, with D hard to call. V was shortened by 3 bases and J by 3 bases, with 9 bases between the two germline ends. This CDR3 comprises 13 residues. The CDR3 protein is CASSFGLNYEQYF. CDR3 in DNA: TGTGCCAGCAGTTTTGGTCTAAACTACGAGCAGTACTTC.

A single count supports this clonotype. The rearrangement uses TRBV20-1 and TRBJ1-6; D call uncertain. The CDR3 has 13 residues. CDR1 is DFQATT, CDR2 SNEGSKA, per germline (reference sequence). V lost 3 bases and J lost 7, with 10 bases in between. The CDR3 protein is CSASSGLNSPLHF. CDR3 in DNA: TGCAGTGCTAGTTCCGGGCTCAATTCACCCCTCCACTTT.

This clonotype was seen more than once but under ten times. The V call is TRBV27, the J call TRBJ2-1; the D gene could be TRBD1 or TRBD2 (5 bases each). Trimming stripped 5 bases from V and 2 bases from J, with 10 bases between. CDR3 length equals 14 residues. The V gene's germline CDR1 is MNHEY and CDR2 SMNVEV (reference sequence). The CDR3 nucleotides are TGTGCCAGCAGTGTCCGGGACGCCTACAATGAGCAGTTCTTC. Its translation is CASSVRDAYNEQFF.

This clonotype was seen a handful of times. The chain uses TRBV29-1 and TRBJ2-5; no reliable D call. Per the germline V gene, CDR1 is SQVTM and CDR2 is ANQGSEA. The CDR3 consists of 14 residues. Trimming took 6 bases from V and 5 from J, leaving 19 bases between them. The CDR3, as DNA: TGCAGCGTAGAGGTGGGATCAAGTATCGAGACCCAGTACTTC. It specifies CSVEVGSSIETQYF. Supplemented by reference TRBV29-1 and TRBJ2-5, the full variable domain reads SAVISQKPSRDICQRGTSLTIQCQVDSQVTMMFWYRQQPGQSLTLIATANQGSEATYESGFVIDKFPISRPNLTFSTLTVSNMSPEDSSIYLCSVEVGSSIETQYFGPGTRLLVL.

This chain uses TRBV7-8 with TRBJ1-1; TRBD1 agrees at 7 bases. Per the germline V gene, CDR1 is SGHVS and CDR2 is FQNEAQ. This CDR3 comprises 16 residues. J gave up 5 bases and V 2 bases, and 11 bases lay outside the gene matches. For the CDR3, the DNA is TGTGCCAGCAGCTTACTGCTCAGGGCAGGGGGTACTGAAGCTTTCTTT. This translates into CASSLLLRAGGTEAFF.